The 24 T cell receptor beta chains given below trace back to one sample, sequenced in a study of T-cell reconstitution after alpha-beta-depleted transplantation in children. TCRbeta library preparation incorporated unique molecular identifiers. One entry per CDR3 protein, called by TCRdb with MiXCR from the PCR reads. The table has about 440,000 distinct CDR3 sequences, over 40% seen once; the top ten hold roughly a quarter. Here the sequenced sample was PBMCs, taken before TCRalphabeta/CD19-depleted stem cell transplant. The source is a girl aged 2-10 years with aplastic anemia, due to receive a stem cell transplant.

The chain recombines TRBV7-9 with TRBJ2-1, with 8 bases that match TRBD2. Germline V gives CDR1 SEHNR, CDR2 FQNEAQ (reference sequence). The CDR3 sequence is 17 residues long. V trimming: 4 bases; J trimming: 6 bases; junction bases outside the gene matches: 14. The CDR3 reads CASSSTEAGARANEQFF. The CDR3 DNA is TGTGCCAGCAGCTCGACTGAAGCGGGGGCTCGCGCCAATGAGCAGTTCTTC. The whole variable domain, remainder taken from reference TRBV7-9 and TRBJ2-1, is DTGVSQNPRHKITKRGQNVTFRCDPISEHNRLYWYRQTLGQGPEFLTYFQNEAQLEKSRLLSDRFSAERPKGSFSTLEIQRTEQGDSAMYLCASSSTEAGARANEQFFGPGTRLTVL.

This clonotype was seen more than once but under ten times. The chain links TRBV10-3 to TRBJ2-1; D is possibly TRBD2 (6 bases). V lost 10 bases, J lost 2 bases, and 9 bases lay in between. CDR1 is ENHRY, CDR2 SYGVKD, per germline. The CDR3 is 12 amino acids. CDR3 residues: CATGRTYNEQFF. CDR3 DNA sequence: TGTGCCACAGGGAGGACCTACAATGAGCAGTTCTTC.

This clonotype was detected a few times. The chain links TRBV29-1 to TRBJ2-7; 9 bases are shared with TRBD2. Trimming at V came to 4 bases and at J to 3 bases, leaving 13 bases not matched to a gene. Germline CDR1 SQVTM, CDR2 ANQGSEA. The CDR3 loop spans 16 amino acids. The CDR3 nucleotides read TGCAGCGTTGGGGGCCGCGGGAGGGCGGGAGTCTACGAGCAGTACTTC. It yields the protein CSVGGRGRAGVYEQYF.

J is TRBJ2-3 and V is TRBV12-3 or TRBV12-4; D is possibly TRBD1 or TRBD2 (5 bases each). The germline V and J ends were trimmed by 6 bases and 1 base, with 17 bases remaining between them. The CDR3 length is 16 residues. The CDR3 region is CASSPERGHRTDTQYF. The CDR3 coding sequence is TGTGCCAGCAGCCCCGAACGGGGCCACCGCACAGATACGCAGTATTTT.

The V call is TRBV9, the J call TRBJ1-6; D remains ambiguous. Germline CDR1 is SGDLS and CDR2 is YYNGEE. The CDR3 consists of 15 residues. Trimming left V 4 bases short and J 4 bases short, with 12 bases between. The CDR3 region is CASSSPDGYNSPLHF. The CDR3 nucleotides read TGTGCCAGCAGCTCGCCGGACGGGTATAATTCACCCCTCCACTTT. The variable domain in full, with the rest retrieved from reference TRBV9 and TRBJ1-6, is DSGVTQTPKHLITATGQRVTLRCSPRSGDLSVYWYQQSLDQGLQFLIQYYNGEERAKGNILERFSAQQFPDLHSELNLSSLELGDSALYFCASSSPDGYNSPLHFGNGTRLTVT.

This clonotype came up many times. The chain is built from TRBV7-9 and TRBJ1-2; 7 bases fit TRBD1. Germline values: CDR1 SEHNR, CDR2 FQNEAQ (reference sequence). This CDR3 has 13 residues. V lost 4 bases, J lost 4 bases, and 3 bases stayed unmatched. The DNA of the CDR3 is TGTGCCAGCAGCTCGGACAGGCTCTATGGCTACACCTTC. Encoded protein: CASSSDRLYGYTF. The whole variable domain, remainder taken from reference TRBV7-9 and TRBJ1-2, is DTGVSQNPRHKITKRGQNVTFRCDPISEHNRLYWYRQTLGQGPEFLTYFQNEAQLEKSRLLSDRFSAERPKGSFSTLEIQRTEQGDSAMYLCASSSDRLYGYTFGSGTRLTVV.

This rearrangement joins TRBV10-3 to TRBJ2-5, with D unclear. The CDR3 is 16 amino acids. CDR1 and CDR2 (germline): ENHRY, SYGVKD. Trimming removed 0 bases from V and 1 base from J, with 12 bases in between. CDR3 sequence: CAISESIVSPQETQYF. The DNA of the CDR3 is TGTGCCATCAGTGAGTCGATAGTGTCTCCCCAAGAGACCCAGTACTTC.

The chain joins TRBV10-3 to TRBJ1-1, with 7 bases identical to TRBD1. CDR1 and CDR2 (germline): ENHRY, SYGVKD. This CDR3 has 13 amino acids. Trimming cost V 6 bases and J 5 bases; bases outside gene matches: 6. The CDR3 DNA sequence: TGTGCCATCAGCCTTGACAGGGCGACTGAAGCTTTCTTT. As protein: CAISLDRATEAFF.

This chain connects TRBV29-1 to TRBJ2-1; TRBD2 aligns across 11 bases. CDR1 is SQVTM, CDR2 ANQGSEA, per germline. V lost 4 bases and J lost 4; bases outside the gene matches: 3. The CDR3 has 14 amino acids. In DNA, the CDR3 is TGCAGCGTTGTAGCGGGAGGGCCTTACAATGAGCAGTTCTTC. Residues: CSVVAGGPYNEQFF.

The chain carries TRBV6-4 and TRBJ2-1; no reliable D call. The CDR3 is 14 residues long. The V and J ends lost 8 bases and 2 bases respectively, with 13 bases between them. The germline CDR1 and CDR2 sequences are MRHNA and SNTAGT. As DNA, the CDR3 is TGTGCCAGCTCTAGGGATCAGACCTACAATGAGCAGTTCTTC. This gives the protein CASSRDQTYNEQFF.

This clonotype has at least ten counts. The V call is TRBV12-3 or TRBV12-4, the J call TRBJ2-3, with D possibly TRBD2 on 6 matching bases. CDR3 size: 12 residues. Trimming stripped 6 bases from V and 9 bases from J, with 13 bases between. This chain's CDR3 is CASSSPGDTQYF. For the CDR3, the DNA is TGTGCCAGCAGCTCCCCGGGAGACACGCAGTATTTT.

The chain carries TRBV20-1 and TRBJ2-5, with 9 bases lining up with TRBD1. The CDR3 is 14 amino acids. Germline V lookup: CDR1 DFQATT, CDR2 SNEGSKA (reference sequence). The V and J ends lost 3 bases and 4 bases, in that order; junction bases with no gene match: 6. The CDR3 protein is CSASKGQGGETQYF. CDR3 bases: TGCAGTGCTAGTAAGGGACAGGGTGGAGAGACCCAGTACTTC.

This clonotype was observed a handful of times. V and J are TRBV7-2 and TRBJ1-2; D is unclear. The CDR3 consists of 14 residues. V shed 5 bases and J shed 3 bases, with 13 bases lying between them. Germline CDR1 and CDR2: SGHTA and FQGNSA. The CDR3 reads CASSVDTPYYGYTF. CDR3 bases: TGTGCCAGCAGCGTCGATACACCTTACTATGGCTACACCTTC.

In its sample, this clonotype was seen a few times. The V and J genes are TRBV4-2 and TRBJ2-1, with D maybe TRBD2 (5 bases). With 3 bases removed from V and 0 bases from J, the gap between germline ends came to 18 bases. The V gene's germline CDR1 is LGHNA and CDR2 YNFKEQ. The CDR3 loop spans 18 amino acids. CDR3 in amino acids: CASSQDLNGVGSYNEQFF. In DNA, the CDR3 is TGTGCCAGCAGCCAGGATTTGAACGGGGTCGGCTCCTACAATGAGCAGTTCTTC.

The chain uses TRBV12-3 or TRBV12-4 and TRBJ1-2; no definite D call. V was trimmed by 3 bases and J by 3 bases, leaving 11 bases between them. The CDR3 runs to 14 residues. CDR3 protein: CASSFGVEYYGYTF. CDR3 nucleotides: TGTGCCAGCAGTTTCGGGGTGGAATACTATGGCTACACCTTC.

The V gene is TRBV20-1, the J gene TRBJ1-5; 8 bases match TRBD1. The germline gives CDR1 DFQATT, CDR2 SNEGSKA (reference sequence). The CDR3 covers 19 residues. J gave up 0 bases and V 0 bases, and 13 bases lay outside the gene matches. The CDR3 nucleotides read TGCAGTGCTAGAGATAGGGGGGCAGGGGGCCCCTTTAGCAATCAGCCCCAGCATTTT. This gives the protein CSARDRGAGGPFSNQPQHF.

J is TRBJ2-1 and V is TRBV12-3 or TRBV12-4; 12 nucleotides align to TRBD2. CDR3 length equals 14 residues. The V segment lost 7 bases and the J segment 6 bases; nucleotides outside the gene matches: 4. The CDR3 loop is CASTPGLAGNEQFF. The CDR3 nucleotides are TGTGCCAGCACCCCGGGACTAGCGGGCAATGAGCAGTTCTTC.

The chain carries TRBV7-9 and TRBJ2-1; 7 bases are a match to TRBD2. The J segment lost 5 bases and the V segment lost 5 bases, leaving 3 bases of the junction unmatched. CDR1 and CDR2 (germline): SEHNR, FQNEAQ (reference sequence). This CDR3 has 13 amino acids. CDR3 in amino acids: CASSTLADNEQFF. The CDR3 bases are TGTGCCAGCAGCACCCTAGCGGACAATGAGCAGTTCTTC.

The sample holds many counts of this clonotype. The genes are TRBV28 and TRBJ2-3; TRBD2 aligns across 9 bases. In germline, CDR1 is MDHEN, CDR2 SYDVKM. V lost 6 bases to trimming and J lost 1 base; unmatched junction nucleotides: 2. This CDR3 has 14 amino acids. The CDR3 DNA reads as TGTGCCAGCAGGCGACTAGCGGGCACAGATACGCAGTATTTT. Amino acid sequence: CASRRLAGTDTQYF.

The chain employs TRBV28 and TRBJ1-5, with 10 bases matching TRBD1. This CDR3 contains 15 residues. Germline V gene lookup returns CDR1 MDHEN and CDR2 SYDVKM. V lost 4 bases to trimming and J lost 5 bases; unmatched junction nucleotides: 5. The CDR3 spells CASSSGTGVHQPQHF. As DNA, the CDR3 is TGTGCCAGCAGTTCGGGGACAGGGGTACATCAGCCCCAGCATTTT.

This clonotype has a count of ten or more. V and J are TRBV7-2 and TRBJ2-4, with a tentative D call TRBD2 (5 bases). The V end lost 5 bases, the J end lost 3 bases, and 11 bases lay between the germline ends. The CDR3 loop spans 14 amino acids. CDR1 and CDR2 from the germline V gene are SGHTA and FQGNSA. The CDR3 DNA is TGTGCCAGCAGCGGCCGGACTTTCAAAAACATTCAGTACTTC. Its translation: CASSGRTFKNIQYF.

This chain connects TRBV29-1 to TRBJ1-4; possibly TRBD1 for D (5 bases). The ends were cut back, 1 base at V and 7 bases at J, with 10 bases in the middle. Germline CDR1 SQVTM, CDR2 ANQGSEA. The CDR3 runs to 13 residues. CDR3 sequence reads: CSVEGGAGEKLFF. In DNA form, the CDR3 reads TGCAGCGTTGAAGGAGGGGCTGGTGAAAAACTGTTTTTT.

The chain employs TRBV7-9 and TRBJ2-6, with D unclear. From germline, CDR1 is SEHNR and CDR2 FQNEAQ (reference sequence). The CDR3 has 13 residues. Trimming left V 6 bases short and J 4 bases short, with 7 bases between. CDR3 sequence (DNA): TGTGCCAGCAGGCCGGAGGGGGCCAACGTCCTGACTTTC. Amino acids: CASRPEGANVLTF.

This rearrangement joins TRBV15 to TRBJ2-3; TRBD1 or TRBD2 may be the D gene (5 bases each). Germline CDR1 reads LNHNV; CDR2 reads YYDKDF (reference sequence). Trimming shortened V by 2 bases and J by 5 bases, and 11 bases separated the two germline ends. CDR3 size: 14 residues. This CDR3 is CATSRRRDEDTQYF. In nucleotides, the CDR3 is TGTGCCACCAGCAGACGCAGGGACGAAGATACGCAGTATTTT. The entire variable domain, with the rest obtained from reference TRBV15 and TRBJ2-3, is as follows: DAMVIQNPRYQVTQFGKPVTLSCSQTLNHNVMYWYQQKSSQAPKLLFHYYDKDFNNEADTPDNFQSRRPNTSFCFLDIRSPGLGDTAMYLCATSRRRDEDTQYFGPGTRLTVL.